This T cell receptor beta chain was sequenced in a study of T cell repertoires in cytomegalovirus infection. Losses at the gene ends were 1 base for V and 6 bases for J; bases not matched to a gene: 3. Per the germline V gene, CDR1 is SGHDN and CDR2 is FVKESK. The CDR3 contains 15 residues. MiXCR was run by TCRdb on the reads, yielding one entry per CDR3 protein. The sample contains fewer than 850,000 distinct CDR3 sequences, roughly 29% of which appear only once. Comments on this clonotype: As yet, its antigen is unknown.

The chain recombines TRBV14 with TRBJ1-4; 9 bases are shared with TRBD1. Sequencing was performed on cultured CD8+ T cells from PBMCs, taken from culture after CMV antigen stimulation. This TCR derives from a human donor in good health (CMV status not recorded). Some clones in this sample may be carry-over from other donors' samples. The CDR3 DNA sequence: TGTGCCAGCAGCCAAGGGGACAGGGCGTATGAAAAACTGTTTTTT. Amino acids: CASSQGDRAYEKLFF. Variable domain in full (rest from reference TRBV14 and TRBJ1-4): EAGVTQFPSHSVIEKGQTVTLRCDPISGHDNLYWYRRVMGKEIKFLLHFVKESKQDESGMPNNRFLAERTGGTYSTLKVQPAELEDSGVYFCASSQGDRAYEKLFFGSGTQLSVL.